The present T cell receptor (beta chain) was sequenced within a study of blood T cell repertoires in COVID-19. Study in general: The origin of the acute and convalescent COVID-19 samples was the United States, Italy and Spain. The analysed material was cDNA or gDNA that came from T cells, B-cell-depleted T cells, or PBMCs.

In the original processing: Amplifying reference gene primers gave estimates of nucleated cell counts. Sequencing used immunoSEQ multiplex PCR; TCRdb keeps in-frame clones, though not all of them. V and J calls and clone size are as listed in that table; D and trimming were resolved from the DNA. The table records 300,000 or so clones, about nine tenths of them present only once. The CDR3 has 16 residues. The V segment lost 9 bases and the J segment 5 bases; nucleotides outside the gene matches: 15. The germline V gene has CDR1 SGHRS and CDR2 YFSETQ. The TCR sequence derives from a woman between 25 and 40 years old who had recovered from COVID-19. What was sequenced was peripheral blood. The V gene is TRBV5-1, the J gene TRBJ2-5; 11 positions match TRBD2. The CDR3 protein is CATRPLAGGPVETQYF. The CDR3 DNA reads as TGCGCCACCCGACCTTTAGCGGGGGGGCCGGTGGAGACCCAGTACTTC.